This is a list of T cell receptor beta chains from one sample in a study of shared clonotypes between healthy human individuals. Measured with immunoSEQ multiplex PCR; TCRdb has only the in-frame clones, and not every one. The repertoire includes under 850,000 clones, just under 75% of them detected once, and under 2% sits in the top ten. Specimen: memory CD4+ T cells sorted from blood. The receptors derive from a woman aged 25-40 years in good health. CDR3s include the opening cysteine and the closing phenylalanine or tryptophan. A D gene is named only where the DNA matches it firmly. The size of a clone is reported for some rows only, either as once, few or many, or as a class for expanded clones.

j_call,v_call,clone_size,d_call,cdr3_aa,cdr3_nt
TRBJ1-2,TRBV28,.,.,CASITRDGSGGYTF,TGTGCCAGCATTACCCGGGACGGCTCTGGGGGCTACACCTTC
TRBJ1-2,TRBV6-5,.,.,CASSRRGRLDYGYTF,TGTGCCAGCAGCCGCCGGGGGCGCTTGGACTATGGCTACACCTTC
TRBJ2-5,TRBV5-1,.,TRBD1,CASSFRQGWQETQYF,TGCGCCAGCAGCTTCCGACAGGGGTGGCAAGAGACCCAGTACTTC
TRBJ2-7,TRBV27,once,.,CASSLPRLGEQYF,TGTGCCAGCAGTCTTCCCCGATTGGGGGAACAGTACTTC
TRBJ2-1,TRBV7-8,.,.,CASRTTGGANEQFF,TGTGCCAGCAGAACAACTGGAGGGGCCAATGAGCAGTTCTTC
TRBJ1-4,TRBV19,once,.,CASSNGGSNEKLFF,TGTGCCAGCAGTAACGGTGGGTCTAATGAAAAACTGTTTTTT
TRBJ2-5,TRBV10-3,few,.,CAISESSRGKETQYF,TGTGCCATCAGTGAGTCGTCTAGGGGAAAAGAGACCCAGTACTTC
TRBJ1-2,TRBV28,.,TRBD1,CASSVYSGGRAYGYTF,TGTGCCAGCAGTGTATACTCAGGGGGCCGTGCCTATGGCTACACCTTC
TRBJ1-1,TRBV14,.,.,CASSRANTEAFF,TGTGCCAGCAGCCGAGCGAACACTGAAGCTTTCTTT
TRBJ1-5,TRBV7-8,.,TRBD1,CASSLPGQGAYQPQHF,TGTGCCAGCAGCTTGCCGGGACAGGGGGCCTATCAGCCCCAGCATTTT
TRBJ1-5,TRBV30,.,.,CAYRVGPGQPQHF,TGTGCCTACAGGGTGGGCCCCGGGCAGCCCCAGCATTTT
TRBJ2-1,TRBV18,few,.,CASSPTGTGNEQFF,TGTGCCAGCTCACCAACCGGGACCGGGAATGAGCAGTTCTTC
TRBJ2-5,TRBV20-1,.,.,CSALEWETQYF,TGCAGTGCTCTGGAGTGGGAGACCCAGTACTTC
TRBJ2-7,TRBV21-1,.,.,CATETSGASYEQYF,TGTGCCACCGAAACCAGCGGGGCCTCCTACGAGCAGTACTTC
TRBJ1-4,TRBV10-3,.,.,CAISEGVNEKLFF,TGTGCCATCAGTGAGGGGGTTAATGAAAAACTGTTTTTT
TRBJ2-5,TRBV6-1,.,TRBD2,CASSQGTSGRAGGETQYF,TGTGCCAGCAGTCAAGGGACTAGCGGGAGGGCCGGGGGAGAGACCCAGTACTTC